This T cell receptor beta chain is from a study of blood T cell repertoires in COVID-19. At the level of the study: Samples representing acute and convalescent COVID-19 were sourced from the United States, Italy and Spain.

Original processing notes: Reference gene primer amplification in the assay estimated nucleated cell counts. Clones were sequenced by immunoSEQ multiplex PCR, and TCRdb holds only the in-frame ones, with some missing. The V and J calls and the clone size are those of that table, but D and trimming were determined from the DNA. The sample includes 40,000 to 60,000 clones, 85% to 90% seen only once; the top ten take about 3%. The CDR3 runs 16 residues. Germline V lookup: CDR1 KGHDR, CDR2 SFDVKD. The J segment lost 5 bases and the V segment lost 3 bases, leaving 8 bases of the junction unmatched. Material for sequencing was peripheral blood. The clonotype comes from a woman aged 80 or over with COVID-19, enrolled during active disease. The V and J genes are TRBV24-1 and TRBJ1-4; 7 bases fit TRBD1. The CDR3 bases are TGTGCCACCAGTGATAAAACAGGGGCGGGAAATGAAAAACTGTTTTTT. Translated, it gives CATSDKTGAGNEKLFF.